This T cell receptor (beta chain) was retrieved from a study of CD8 T cells in ankylosing spondylitis. Study-level results: Characteristic, it appeared, of ankylosing spondylitis blood was a TCR beta motif of about eight highly homologous variants. Enrichment of disease-linked clones was reportedly significant in matched ankylosing spondylitis synovial fluid. Disease-associated clonotypes exhibited CD8+ identity and were relatively infrequent in peripheral blood.

This clonotype appeared many times. Antigen specificity is unknown. The V segment lost 4 bases and the J segment 7 bases; nucleotides outside the gene matches: 3. CDR3 length: 13 amino acids. The germline CDR1 and CDR2 sequences are SGHTA and FQGNSA. As the method for making TCR beta libraries, quantitative 5'-RACE with molecular barcodes was used. TCRdb called the 5' RACE reads again in MiXCR, with one record for every CDR3 protein. The data hold more than 400,000 distinct CDR3 sequences, with approximately 5.3% observed a single time. This clonotype was obtained from a male donor with ankylosing spondylitis. Input material: blood, either unsorted or a sorted T cell fraction (not recorded which). This chain uses TRBV7-2 with TRBJ1-5; 8 nucleotides line up with TRBD1. The CDR3 coding sequence is TGTGCCAGCAGCTCCTACAGGGGGCAGCCCCAGCATTTT. This sequence encodes CASSSYRGQPQHF.